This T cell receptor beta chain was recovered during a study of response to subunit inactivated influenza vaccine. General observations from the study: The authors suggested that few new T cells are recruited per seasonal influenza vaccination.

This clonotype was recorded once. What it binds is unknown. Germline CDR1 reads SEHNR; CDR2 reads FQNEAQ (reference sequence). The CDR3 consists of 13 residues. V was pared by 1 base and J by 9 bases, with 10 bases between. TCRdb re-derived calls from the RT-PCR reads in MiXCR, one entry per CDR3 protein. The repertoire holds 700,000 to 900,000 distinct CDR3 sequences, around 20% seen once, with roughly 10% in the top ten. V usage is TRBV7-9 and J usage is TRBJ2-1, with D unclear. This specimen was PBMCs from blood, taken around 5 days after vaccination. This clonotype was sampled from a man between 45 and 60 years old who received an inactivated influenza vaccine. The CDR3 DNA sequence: TGTGCCAGCAGCTTAGGTAACACTGGTGAGCAGTTCTTC. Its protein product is CASSLGNTGEQFF.